The 9 T cell receptor beta chains given below trace back to one sample, sequenced in a study of identical twins. MiXCR, run by TCRdb on the 5' RACE reads, gives a single entry per CDR3 protein. The sample includes hundreds of thousands of distinct CDR3 sequences, about 12% of them seen just once. These sequences were also reported in another study, on yellow fever vaccine responses in identical twins.

The sample consisted of PBMCs. All receptors come from a woman younger than 35 in good health.

The chain carries TRBV7-9 and TRBJ1-1; D ambiguous. The V and J ends lost 5 bases and 1 base respectively, with 5 bases between them. The germline gives CDR1 SEHNR, CDR2 FQNEAQ (reference sequence). The CDR3 has 12 amino acids. This CDR3 reads CASSRRNTEAFF. The CDR3 nucleotides are TGTGCCAGCAGCCGCAGGAACACTGAAGCTTTCTTT. Combining the CDR3 with reference TRBV7-9 and TRBJ1-1 gives the whole variable domain DTGVSQNPRHKITKRGQNVTFRCDPISEHNRLYWYRQTLGQGPEFLTYFQNEAQLEKSRLLSDRFSAERPKGSFSTLEIQRTEQGDSAMYLCASSRRNTEAFFGQGTRLTVV.

This clonotype was found a few times. The rearrangement links TRBV4-1 to TRBJ2-7; D not certain. V gave up 1 base and J gave up 3 bases, with 7 bases separating them. The CDR3 is 13 amino acids. Germline V gene sequence: CDR1 MGHRA, CDR2 YSYEKL. The CDR3 loop is CASSQVLDYEQYF. The CDR3 DNA reads TGCGCCAGCAGCCAAGTACTGGACTACGAGCAGTACTTC.

This clonotype was seen many times. The chain is built from TRBV12-3 or TRBV12-4 and TRBJ1-2, with D perhaps TRBD1 (6 bases). V lost 1 base to trimming and J lost 4 bases, with 13 bases between them. This CDR3 is 15 amino acids long. The CDR3, as DNA: TGTGCCAGCAGTTTAGGGGGCCAGGGGAGCTATGGCTACACCTTC. Residues: CASSLGGQGSYGYTF.

On this clonotype: Being one base from a much bigger clone, this may be a read error. The rearrangement joins TRBV29-1 to TRBJ2-5; D call uncertain. This CDR3 is built from 12 residues. The V gene's germline CDR1 is SQVTM and CDR2 ANQGSEA. Trimming removed 5 bases from V and 1 base from J, with 8 bases in between. The CDR3 DNA is TGCAGCGTTAGTCACATCCAAGAGACCCAGTACTTC. It is translated as CSVSHIQETQYF.

This sequence joins TRBV5-1 and TRBJ2-7, with D unclear. This CDR3 spans 13 amino acids. The V and J ends lost 0 bases and 3 bases respectively, with 7 bases between them. Germline V gene sequence: CDR1 SGHRS, CDR2 YFSETQ. The CDR3 region is CASSLGPDYEQYV. Written as DNA, the CDR3 is TGCGCCAGCAGCTTGGGGCCCGACTACGAGCAGTACGTC.

This clonotype has only a few counts. CDR3 in amino acids: CAIRGPRLVNGQEDRTGELFF. The CDR3 bases are TGTGCCATCAGGGGACCACGCCTAGTTAACGGCCAGGAGGATAGGACCGGGGAGCTGTTTTTT. This chain connects TRBV10-3 to TRBJ2-2, with D possibly called TRBD1 or TRBD2 (5 bases each). The V end was cut by 6 bases, the J end by 5 bases, with 34 bases between. CDR1 and CDR2 from the germline V gene are ENHRY and SYGVKD. This CDR3 is 21 amino acids long.

V is TRBV5-1 and J is TRBJ1-1; D is unresolved. The CDR3 sequence is 15 residues long. Germline V lookup: CDR1 SGHRS, CDR2 YFSETQ. Trimming stripped 1 base from V and 0 bases from J, with 10 bases between. The CDR3 coding sequence is TGCGCCAGCAGCTTGAGGGCGAACTTGAACACTGAAGCTTTCTTT. Translated: CASSLRANLNTEAFF.

This clonotype was recorded only once. The V gene is TRBV7-2, the J gene TRBJ2-7; D perhaps matches TRBD2 (5 bases). The germline V gene encodes CDR1 SGHTA and CDR2 FQGNSA. This CDR3 region has 15 residues. The ends were cut back, 1 base at V and 1 base at J, with 11 bases in the middle. CDR3 sequence reads: CASSLGLARSYEQYV. CDR3 nucleotides: TGTGCCAGCAGCTTAGGGCTAGCAAGGTCCTACGAGCAGTACGTC.

This clonotype turned up a few times. This CDR3 is CASSGTPGGVTDTQYF. DNA for the CDR3: TGTGCCAGCAGTGGAACTCCGGGAGGGGTGACAGATACGCAGTATTTT. This rearrangement joins TRBV2 to TRBJ2-3; 8 bases fit TRBD2. The CDR3 is 16 amino acids. The junction had 9 bases not matched to a gene; V was cut back by 4 bases and J by 3 bases. Germline CDR1 reads SNHLY; CDR2 reads FYNNEI.